The present T cell receptor beta chain was sequenced within a study of blood T cells in healthy people across ages. Using a J-beta primer mix together with a sample-barcoded 5' primer, a second PCR was run for roughly 6 to 12 cycles. The study obtained at least 2.5 million CDR3-containing paired-end reads from every sample. TCRdb re-called the 5' RACE reads through MiXCR, storing one row per CDR3 protein. The sample consists of some 900,000 distinct CDR3 sequences, roughly 50% of them appearing once. The CDR3 is made up of 16 amino acids. J lost 2 bases, V lost 3 bases, and 5 bases had no gene match. The V gene's germline CDR1 is MDHEN and CDR2 SYDVKM.

This chain links TRBV28 with TRBJ2-7; 12 nucleotides align to TRBD2. This clonotype originated in a man aged 25 to 40 in good health. Sequenced: blood. CDR3 sequence reads: CASSFPTSGGAYEQYF. The CDR3 nucleotides are TGTGCCAGCAGTTTCCCGACTAGCGGGGGCGCCTACGAGCAGTACTTC.